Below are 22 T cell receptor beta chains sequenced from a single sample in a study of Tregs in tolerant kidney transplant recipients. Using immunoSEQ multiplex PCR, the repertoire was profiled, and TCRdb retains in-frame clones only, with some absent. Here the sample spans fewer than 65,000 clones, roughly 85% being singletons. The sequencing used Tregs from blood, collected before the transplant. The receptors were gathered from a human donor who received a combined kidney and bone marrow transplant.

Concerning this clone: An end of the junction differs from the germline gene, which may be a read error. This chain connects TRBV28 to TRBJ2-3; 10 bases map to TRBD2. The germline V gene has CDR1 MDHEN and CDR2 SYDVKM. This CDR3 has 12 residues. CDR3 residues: CASSFLAGVRQF. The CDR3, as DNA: TGTGCCAGCAGTTTCCTAGCGGGAGTTCGACAATTT.

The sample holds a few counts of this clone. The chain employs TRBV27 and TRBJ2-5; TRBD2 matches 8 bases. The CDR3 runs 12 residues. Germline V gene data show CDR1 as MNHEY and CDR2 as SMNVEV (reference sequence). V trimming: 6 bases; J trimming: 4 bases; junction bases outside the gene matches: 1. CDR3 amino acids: CASRSGRETQYF. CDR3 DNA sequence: TGTGCCAGCAGGAGCGGGAGAGAGACCCAGTACTTC.

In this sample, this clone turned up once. The CDR3 sequence: CASSYLTDTQYF. The CDR3 region has the DNA TGTGCCAGCAGCTACCTCACAGATACGCAGTATTTT. The genes are TRBV7-2 and TRBJ2-3; D call uncertain. V was trimmed by 4 bases and J by 2 bases, leaving 4 bases between them. CDR3 length: 12 residues. The germline V gene encodes CDR1 SGHTA and CDR2 FQGNSA.

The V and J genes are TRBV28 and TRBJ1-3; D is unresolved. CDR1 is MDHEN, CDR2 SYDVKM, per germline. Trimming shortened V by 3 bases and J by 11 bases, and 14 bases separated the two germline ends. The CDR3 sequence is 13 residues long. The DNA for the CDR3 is TGTGCCAGCAGTTTCCTCAGGAATTCGCCCATATATTTT. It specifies CASSFLRNSPIYF. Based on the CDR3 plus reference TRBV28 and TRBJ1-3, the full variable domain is DVKVTQSSRYLVKRTGEKVFLECVQDMDHENMFWYRQDPGLGLRLIYFSYDVKMKEKGDIPEGYSVSREKKERFSLILESASTNQTSMYLCASSFLRNSPIYFGEGSWLTVV.

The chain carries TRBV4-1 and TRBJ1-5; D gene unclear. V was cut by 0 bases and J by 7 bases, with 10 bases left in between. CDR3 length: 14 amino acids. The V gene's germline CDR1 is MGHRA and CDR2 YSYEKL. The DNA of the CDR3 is TGCGCCAGCAGCCAAGAAGGGTCGCGGCAGCCCCAGCATTTT. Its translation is CASSQEGSRQPQHF.

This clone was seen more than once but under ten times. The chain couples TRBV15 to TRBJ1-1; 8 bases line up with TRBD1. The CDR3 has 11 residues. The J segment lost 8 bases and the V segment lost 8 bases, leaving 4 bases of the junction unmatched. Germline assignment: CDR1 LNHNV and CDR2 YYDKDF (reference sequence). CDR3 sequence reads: CATQRDREAFF. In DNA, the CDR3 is TGTGCCACCCAAAGGGACAGGGAAGCTTTCTTT.

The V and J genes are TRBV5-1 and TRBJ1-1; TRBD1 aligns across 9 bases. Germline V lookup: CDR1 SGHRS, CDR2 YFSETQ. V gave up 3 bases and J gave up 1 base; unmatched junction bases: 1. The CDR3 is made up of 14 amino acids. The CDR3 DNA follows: TGCGCCAGCAGCTGGGGACAGGGGAACACTGAAGCTTTCTTT. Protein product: CASSWGQGNTEAFF.

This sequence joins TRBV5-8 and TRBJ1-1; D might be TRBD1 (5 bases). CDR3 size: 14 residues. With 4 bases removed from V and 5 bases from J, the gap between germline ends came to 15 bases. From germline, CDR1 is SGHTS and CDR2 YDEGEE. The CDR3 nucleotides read TGTGCCAGCAGCCAGGGACGAAGGAGGACTGAAGCTTTCTTT. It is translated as CASSQGRRRTEAFF.

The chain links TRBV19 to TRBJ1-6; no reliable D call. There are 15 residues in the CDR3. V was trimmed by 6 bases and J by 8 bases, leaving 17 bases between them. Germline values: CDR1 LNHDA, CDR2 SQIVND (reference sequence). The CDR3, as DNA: TGTGCCAGTAGCCGCCTTTTTCGGGATGATTCACCCCTCCACTTT. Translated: CASSRLFRDDSPLHF. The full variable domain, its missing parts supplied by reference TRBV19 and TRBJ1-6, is DGGITQSPKYLFRKEGQNVTLSCEQNLNHDAMYWYRQDPGQGLRLIYYSQIVNDFQKGDIAEGYSVSREKKESFPLTVTSAQKNPTAFYLCASSRLFRDDSPLHFGNGTRLTVT.

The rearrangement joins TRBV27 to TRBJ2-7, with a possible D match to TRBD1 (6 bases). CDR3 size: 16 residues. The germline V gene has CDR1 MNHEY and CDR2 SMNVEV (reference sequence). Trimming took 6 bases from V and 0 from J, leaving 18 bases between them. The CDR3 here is CASSRGWGSSSYEQYF. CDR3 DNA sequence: TGTGCCAGCAGCAGGGGATGGGGGTCGAGCTCCTACGAGCAGTACTTC.

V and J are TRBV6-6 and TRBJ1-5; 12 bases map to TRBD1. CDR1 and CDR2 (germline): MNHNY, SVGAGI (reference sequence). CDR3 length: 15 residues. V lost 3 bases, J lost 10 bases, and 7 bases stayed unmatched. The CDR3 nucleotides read TGTGCCAGCAGTTATGGCGGGACAGGGGGCAAACCCCAGCATTTT. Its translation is CASSYGGTGGKPQHF.

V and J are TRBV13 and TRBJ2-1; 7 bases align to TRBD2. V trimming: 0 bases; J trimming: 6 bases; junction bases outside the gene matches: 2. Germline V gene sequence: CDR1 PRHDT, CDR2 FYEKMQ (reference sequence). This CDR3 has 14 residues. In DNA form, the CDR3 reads TGTGCCAGCAGCTTAGGGCTAGCGGTCAATGAGCAGTTCTTC. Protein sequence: CASSLGLAVNEQFF. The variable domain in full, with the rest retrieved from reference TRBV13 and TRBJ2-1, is AAGVIQSPRHLIKEKRETATLKCYPIPRHDTVYWYQQGPGQDPQFLISFYEKMQSDKGSIPDRFSAQQFSDYHSELNMSSLELGDSALYFCASSLGLAVNEQFFGPGTRLTVL.

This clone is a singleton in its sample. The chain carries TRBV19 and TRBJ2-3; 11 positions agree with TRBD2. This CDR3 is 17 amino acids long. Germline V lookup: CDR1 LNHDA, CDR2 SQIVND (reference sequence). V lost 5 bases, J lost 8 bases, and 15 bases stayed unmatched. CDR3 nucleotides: TGTGCCAGTAGTCCGGTTAGCGGGGGGGTCCTCGTGGCTACGCAGTATTTT. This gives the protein CASSPVSGGVLVATQYF.

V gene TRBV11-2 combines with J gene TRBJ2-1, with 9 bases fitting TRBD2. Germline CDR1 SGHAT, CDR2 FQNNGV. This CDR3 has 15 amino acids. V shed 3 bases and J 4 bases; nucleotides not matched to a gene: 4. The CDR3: CASSFTAGGYNEQFF. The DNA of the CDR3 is TGTGCCAGCAGCTTTACGGCGGGGGGGTACAATGAGCAGTTCTTC. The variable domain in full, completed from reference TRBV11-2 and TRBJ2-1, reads EAGVAQSPRYKIIEKRQSVAFWCNPISGHATLYWYQQILGQGPKLLIQFQNNGVVDDSQLPKDRFSAERLKGVDSTLKIQPAKLEDSAVYLCASSFTAGGYNEQFFGPGTRLTVL.

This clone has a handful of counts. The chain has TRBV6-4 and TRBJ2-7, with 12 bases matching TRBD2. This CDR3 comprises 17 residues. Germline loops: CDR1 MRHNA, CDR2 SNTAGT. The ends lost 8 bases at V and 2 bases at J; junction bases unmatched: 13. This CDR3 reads CASPPHDLAGGTYEQYF. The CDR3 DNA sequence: TGTGCCAGCCCACCTCATGACCTAGCGGGGGGGACCTACGAGCAGTACTTC.

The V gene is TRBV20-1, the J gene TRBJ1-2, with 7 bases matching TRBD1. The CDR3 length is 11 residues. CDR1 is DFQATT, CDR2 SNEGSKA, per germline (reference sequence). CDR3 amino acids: CRGQTNYGYTF. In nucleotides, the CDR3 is TGCAGGGGACAGACGAACTATGGCTACACCTTC.

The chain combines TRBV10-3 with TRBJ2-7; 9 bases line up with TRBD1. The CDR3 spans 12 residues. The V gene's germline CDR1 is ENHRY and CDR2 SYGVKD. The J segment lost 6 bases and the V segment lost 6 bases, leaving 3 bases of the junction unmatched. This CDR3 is CAISRTGVEQYF. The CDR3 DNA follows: TGTGCCATCAGCAGGACAGGGGTCGAGCAGTACTTC.

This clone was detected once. The chain's CDR3 is CASIKGLRTEAFF. DNA for the CDR3: TGTGCCAGCATAAAGGGGTTGCGGACTGAAGCTTTCTTT. The gene calls are TRBV6-6 and TRBJ1-1; a weak D match, TRBD1 (5 bases). With 7 bases removed from V and 5 bases from J, the gap between germline ends came to 14 bases. Germline V CDR1 and CDR2: MNHNY, SVGAGI (reference sequence). The CDR3 loop spans 13 amino acids.

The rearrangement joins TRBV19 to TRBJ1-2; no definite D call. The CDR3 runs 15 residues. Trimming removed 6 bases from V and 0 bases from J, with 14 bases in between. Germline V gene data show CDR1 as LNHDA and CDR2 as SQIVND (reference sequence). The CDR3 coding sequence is TGTGCCAGTAGACTCAAGGCGGGTCCTAACTATGGCTACACCTTC. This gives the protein CASRLKAGPNYGYTF.

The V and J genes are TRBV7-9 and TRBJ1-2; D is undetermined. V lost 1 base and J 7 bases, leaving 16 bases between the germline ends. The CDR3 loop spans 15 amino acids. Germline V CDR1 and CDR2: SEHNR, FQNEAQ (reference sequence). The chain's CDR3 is CASSLEGSGWGGYTF. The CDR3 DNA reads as TGTGCCAGCAGCTTAGAGGGCAGCGGCTGGGGTGGCTACACCTTC.

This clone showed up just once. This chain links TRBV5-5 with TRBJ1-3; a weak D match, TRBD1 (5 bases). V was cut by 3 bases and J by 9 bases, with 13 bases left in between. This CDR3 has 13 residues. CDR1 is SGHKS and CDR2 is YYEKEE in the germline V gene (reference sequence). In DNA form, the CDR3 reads TGTGCCAGCAGCTCCGCAGTTAGGGGCACCATATATTTT. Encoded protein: CASSSAVRGTIYF.

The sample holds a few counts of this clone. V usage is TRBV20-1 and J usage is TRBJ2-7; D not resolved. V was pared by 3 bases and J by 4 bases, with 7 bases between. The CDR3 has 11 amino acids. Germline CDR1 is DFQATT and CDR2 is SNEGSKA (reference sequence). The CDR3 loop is CSARIGYEQYF. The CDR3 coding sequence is TGCAGTGCTAGGATTGGATACGAGCAGTACTTC.